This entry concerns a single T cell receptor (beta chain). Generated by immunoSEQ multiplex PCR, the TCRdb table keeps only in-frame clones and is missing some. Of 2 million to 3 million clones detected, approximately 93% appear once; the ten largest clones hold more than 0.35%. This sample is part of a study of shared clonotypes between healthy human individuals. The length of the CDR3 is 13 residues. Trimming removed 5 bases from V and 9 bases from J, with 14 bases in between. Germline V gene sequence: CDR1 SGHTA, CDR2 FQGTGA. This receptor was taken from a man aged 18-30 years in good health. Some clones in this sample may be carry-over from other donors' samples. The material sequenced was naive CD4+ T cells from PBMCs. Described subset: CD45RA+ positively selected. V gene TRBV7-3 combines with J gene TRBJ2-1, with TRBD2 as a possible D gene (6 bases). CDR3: CASSLRDSLEQFF. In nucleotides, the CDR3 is TGTGCCAGCAGCCTACGGGACTCCCTTGAGCAGTTCTTC.